This TCR beta chain is drawn from a study of blood T cell repertoires in COVID-19. For the study at large: From T cells, B-cell-depleted T cells, or PBMCs came the material, which was cDNA or gDNA.

Methods used by the authors: Amplification of reference gene primers was used by the study to estimate nucleated cell counts. Profiling relied on immunoSEQ multiplex PCR, and the TCRdb table lists in-frame clones only, not all of them. V and J calls and clone size are copied from that table; D and trimming were computed from the DNA. The repertoire consists of 400,000 to 500,000 clones, with roughly 90% occurring once and the leading ten covering approximately 2%. Participants came from roughly 25 US areas, aged about 18 to 95 years. Recovery meant two consecutive negative NP/OP PCR tests, professional clearance, or resolved symptoms. Germline V gives CDR1 SGHNT, CDR2 YYREEE (reference sequence). The CDR3 is 13 residues long. V lost 5 bases to trimming and J lost 4 bases; unmatched junction nucleotides: 4.

The V and J genes are TRBV5-4 and TRBJ1-1, with 8 bases matching TRBD1. The sequenced sample consisted of PBMCs or T cells enriched from blood (not recorded which). The source of this sequence is a woman aged 35 to 49 who had recovered from COVID-19. CDR3 loop: CASRLTGVTEAFF. In DNA, the CDR3 is TGTGCCAGCAGACTGACAGGGGTCACTGAAGCTTTCTTT. Full variable domain (remainder filled in from reference TRBV5-4 and TRBJ1-1): ETGVTQSPTHLIKTRGQQVTLRCSSQSGHNTVSWYQQALGQGPQFIFQYYREEENGRGNFPPRFSGLQFPNYSSELNVNALELDDSALYLCASRLTGVTEAFFGQGTRLTVV.